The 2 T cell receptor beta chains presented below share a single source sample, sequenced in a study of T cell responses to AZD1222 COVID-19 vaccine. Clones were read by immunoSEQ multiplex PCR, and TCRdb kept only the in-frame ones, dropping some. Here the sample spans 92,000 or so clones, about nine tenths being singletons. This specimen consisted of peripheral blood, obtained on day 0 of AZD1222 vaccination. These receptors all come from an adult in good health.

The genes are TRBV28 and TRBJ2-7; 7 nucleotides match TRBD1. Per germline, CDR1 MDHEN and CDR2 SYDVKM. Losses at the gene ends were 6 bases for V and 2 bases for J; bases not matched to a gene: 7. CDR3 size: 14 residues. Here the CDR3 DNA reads TGTGCCAGCAGCCCCGGACAGGACGCCTACGAGCAGTACTTC. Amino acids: CASSPGQDAYEQYF.

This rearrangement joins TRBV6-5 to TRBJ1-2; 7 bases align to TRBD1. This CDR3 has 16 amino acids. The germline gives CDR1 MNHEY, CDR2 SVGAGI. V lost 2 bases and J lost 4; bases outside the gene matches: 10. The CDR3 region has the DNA TGTGCCAGCAGTTACGCCAGGGGGGCCGGCAGCTATGGCTACACCTTC. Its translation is CASSYARGAGSYGYTF.